Sequencing of this T cell receptor (beta chain) was carried out in a study of T cell repertoires in cytomegalovirus infection. Looking at the study overall: Matching HLA type, along with CMV infection, was indicated by public TCR beta signatures.

The table lists this clonotype with many counts. Its specificity is unknown. TCRdb re-analysed the reads in MiXCR, keeping a single row per CDR3 protein. The profile shows a few hundred thousand distinct CDR3 sequences, about 44% of them singletons. The CDR3 runs 12 residues. Between the trimmed V and J ends, which lost 6 bases and 0 bases, there was a span of 3 bases. Material: cultured PBMCs, obtained from culture after CMV antigen stimulation. The sequence was obtained from a human donor in good health (CMV status not recorded). Some clones in this sample may be carry-over from other donors' samples. This chain connects TRBV12-3 or TRBV12-4 to TRBJ1-5; D is ambiguous. The CDR3: CASRYSNQPQHF. In DNA form, the CDR3 reads TGTGCCAGCAGGTATAGCAATCAGCCCCAGCATTTT.